Detailed here is one T cell receptor beta chain. Its antigen remains unknown. The data derive from a study of graft-versus-host responses after intestinal transplantation. The overall study: Transplant types were multivisceral, liver-intestinal, or isolated intestinal.

Germline V gene sequence: CDR1 MNHEY, CDR2 SVGAGI. V gave up 0 bases and J gave up 1 base, with 13 bases separating them. CDR3 length: 16 amino acids. Study outcomes and limitations: Some GvH clones appeared in ileal mucosa or blood before recipient bone marrow. There was an association between peak levels of circulating GvH clones and early post-transplant HvG declines.

Here immunoSEQ multiplex PCR was the method, and the copy in TCRdb shows in-frame clones only, minus some. Found here are more than 90,000 clones, about 92% of them singletons; the top ten hold less than 1.5%. The chain links TRBV6-5 to TRBJ2-7; D possibly corresponds to TRBD2 (6 bases). The sample was unstimulated CD8+ T cells sorted from spleen or lymph node cells, taken before transplant. The receptor was isolated from a human donor who was the organ donor for an intestinal transplant. The CDR3 protein is CASSYSGDSSSYEQYF. The CDR3 DNA reads as TGTGCCAGCAGTTACTCCGGGGACTCTTCATCCTACGAGCAGTACTTC.